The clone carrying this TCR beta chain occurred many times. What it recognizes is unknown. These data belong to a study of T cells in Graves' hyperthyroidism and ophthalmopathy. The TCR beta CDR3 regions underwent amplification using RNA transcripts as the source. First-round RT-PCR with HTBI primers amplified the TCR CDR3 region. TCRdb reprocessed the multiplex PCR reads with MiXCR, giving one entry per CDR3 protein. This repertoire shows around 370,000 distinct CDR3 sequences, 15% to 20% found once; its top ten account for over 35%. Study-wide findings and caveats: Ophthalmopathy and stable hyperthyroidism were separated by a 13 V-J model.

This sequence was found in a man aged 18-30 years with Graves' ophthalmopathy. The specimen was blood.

The CDR3, as DNA: TGTGCCAGCAGTTACGACGGTAGCTCCTACAATGAGCAGTTCTTC. It codes for CASSYDGSSYNEQFF. This rearrangement joins TRBV6-1 to TRBJ2-1; D not resolved. CDR3 length: 15 residues. CDR1 is MNHNS and CDR2 is SASEGT in the germline V gene. V lost 5 bases and J 0 bases, leaving 11 bases between the germline ends.